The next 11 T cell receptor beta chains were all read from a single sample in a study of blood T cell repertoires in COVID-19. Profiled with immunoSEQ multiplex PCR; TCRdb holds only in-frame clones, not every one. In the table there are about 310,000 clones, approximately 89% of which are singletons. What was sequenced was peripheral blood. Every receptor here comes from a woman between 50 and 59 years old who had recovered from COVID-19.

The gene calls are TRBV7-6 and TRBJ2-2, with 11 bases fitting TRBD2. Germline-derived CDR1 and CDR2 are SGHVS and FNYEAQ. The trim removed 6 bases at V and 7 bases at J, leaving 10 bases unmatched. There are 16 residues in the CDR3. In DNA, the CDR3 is TGTGCCAGCAGGCCTACTAGCGGGAGCGTTATCGGGGAGCTGTTTTTT. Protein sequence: CASRPTSGSVIGELFF.

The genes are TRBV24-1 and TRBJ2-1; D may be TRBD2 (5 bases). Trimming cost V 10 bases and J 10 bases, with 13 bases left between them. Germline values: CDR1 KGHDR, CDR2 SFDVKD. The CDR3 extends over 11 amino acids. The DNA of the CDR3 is TGTGCCACGGAGGTCCTTGAAGAGCAGTTCTTC. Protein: CATEVLEEQFF.

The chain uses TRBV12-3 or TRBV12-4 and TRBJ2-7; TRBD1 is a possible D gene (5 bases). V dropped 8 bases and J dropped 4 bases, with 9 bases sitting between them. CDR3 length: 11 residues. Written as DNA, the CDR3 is TGTGCCAGCGGGGCTGAGTACGAGCAGTACTTC. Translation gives CASGAEYEQYF.

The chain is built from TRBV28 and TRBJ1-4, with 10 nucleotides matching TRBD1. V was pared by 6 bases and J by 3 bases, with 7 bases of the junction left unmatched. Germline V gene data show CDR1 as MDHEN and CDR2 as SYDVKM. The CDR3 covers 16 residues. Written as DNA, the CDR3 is TGTGCCAGCAGCGGACAGGGGGTGGGCGCTAATGAAAAACTGTTTTTT. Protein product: CASSGQGVGANEKLFF.

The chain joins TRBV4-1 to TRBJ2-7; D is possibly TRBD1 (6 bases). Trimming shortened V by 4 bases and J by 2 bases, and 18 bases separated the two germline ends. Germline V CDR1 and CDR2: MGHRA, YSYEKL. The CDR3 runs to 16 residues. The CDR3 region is CASSPTSGTIPYEQYF. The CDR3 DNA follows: TGCGCCAGCAGCCCTACATCCGGGACAATCCCCTACGAGCAGTACTTC.

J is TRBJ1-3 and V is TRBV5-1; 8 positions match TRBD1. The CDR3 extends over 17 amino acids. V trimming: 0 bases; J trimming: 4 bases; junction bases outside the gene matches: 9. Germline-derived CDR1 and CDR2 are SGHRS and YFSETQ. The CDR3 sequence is CASSLGTGIGAGNTIYF. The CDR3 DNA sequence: TGCGCCAGCAGCTTGGGGACAGGGATTGGAGCAGGAAACACCATATATTTT.

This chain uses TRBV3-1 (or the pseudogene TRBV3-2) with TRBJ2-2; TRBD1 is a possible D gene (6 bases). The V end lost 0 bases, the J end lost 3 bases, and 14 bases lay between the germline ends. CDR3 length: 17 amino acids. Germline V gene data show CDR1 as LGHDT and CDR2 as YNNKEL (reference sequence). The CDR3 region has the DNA TGTGCCAGCAGCCAAGAGTGGGACACAGTTTACACCGGGGAGCTGTTTTTT. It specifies CASSQEWDTVYTGELFF.

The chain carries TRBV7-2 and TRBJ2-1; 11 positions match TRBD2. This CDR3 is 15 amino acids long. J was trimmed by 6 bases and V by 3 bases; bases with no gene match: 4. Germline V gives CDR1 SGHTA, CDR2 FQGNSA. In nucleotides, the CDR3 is TGTGCCAGCAGCTTCCTAGCGGGGGGCCCCAATGAGCAGTTCTTC. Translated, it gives CASSFLAGGPNEQFF.

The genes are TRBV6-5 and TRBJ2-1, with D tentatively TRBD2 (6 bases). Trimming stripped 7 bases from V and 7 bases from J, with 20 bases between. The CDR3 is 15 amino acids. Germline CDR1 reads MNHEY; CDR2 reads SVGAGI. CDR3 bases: TGTGCCAGCATGCTAACGGGACTCGGGTTGAATGAGCAGTTCTTC. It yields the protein CASMLTGLGLNEQFF.

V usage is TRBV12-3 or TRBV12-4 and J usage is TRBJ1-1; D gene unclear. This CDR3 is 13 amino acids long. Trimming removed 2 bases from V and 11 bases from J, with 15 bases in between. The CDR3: CASSLQLPPRAFF. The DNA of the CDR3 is TGTGCCAGCAGTTTACAACTTCCCCCGCGGGCTTTCTTT.

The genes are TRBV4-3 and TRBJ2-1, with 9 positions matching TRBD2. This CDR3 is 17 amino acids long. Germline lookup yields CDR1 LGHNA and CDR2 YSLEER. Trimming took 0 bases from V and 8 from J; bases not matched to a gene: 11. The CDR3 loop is CASSQDIGAGGADEQFF. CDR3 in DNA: TGCGCCAGCAGCCAAGATATCGGGGCGGGGGGGGCGGATGAGCAGTTCTTC.